Sequencing of this T cell receptor (beta chain) was carried out in a study of STAT5B mutations in CD4+ large granular lymphocyte leukemia. V was shortened by 0 bases and J by 7 bases, with 13 bases between the two germline ends. Germline CDR1 and CDR2: SGHRS and YFSETQ. The CDR3 totals 14 residues. Here immunoSEQ multiplex PCR was the method, and the copy in TCRdb shows in-frame clones only, minus some. Seen here are about 46,000 clones, 65% to 85% observed once, and the top ten hold more than 0.3%. General study findings and limits: Compared with healthy controls (2/35), patient top clones favored TRBV06 (8/27). Data were not HLA-matched across samples.

Points on this clone: Its antigen is undetermined.

The sequencing sample was made of CD4+ T cells from blood buffy coats. The chain links TRBV5-1 to TRBJ1-1, with D hard to call. The receptor comes from a human donor in good health. Here the CDR3 reads CASSLGWEVIEAFF. The CDR3 DNA reads TGCGCCAGCAGCTTGGGTTGGGAGGTTATTGAAGCTTTCTTT.